This is a list of T cell receptor beta chains from one sample in a study of shared clonotypes between healthy human individuals. Sequenced by immunoSEQ multiplex PCR; TCRdb stores in-frame clones only, minus some. In the table there are 2 million to 2.5 million clones, over 85% of which are singletons. The sample was naive CD4+ T cells from PBMCs. The receptor set was obtained from a young man in good health. Some clones in this sample may be carry-over from other donors' samples. The CDR3 runs from the conserved cysteine through the conserved F or W. The D gene is left open where the match is weak. A row's size may be missing; if present it is once, few, many or a size class.

d_call clone_size j_call cdr3_length v_call cdr3_aa cdr3_nt
TRBD1 . TRBJ2-1 15 TRBV30 CAWSDRTGYYNEQFF TGTGCCTGGAGTGACCGGACAGGTTACTACAATGAGCAGTTCTTC
TRBD2 . TRBJ2-5 17 TRBV4-2 CASSQDGWGGYQETQYF TGTGCCAGCAGCCAAGATGGGTGGGGAGGGTACCAAGAGACCCAGTACTTC
TRBD2 . TRBJ2-3 14 TRBV10-2 CATGGLAMGGTQYF TGCGCCACCGGGGGACTAGCGATGGGGGGTACGCAGTATTTT
. . TRBJ2-1 14 TRBV7-8 CASSLQDIYNEQFF TGTGCCAGCAGCTTACAGGACATATACAATGAGCAGTTCTTC
TRBD2 . TRBJ2-7 15 TRBV7-4 CASSFVAGHSYEQYF TGTGCCAGCAGCTTCGTAGCGGGCCACTCCTACGAGCAGTACTTC
TRBD1 . TRBJ2-7 17 TRBV7-9 CASSAGDRGAVTYEQYF TGTGCCAGCAGCGCCGGGGACAGGGGTGCGGTAACCTACGAGCAGTACTTC
. . TRBJ2-7 16 TRBV5-1 CASSSSGGASSYEQYF TGCGCCAGCAGCTCCAGCGGAGGGGCTTCCTCCTACGAGCAGTACTTC
. . TRBJ2-1 13 TRBV30 CAWSVIFRDEQFF TGTGCCTGGAGTGTAATTTTCCGCGATGAGCAGTTCTTC
. once TRBJ1-3 12 TRBV28 CAGSSRQGTIYF TGTGCCGGGTCATCTAGGCAGGGCACCATATATTTT
. once TRBJ2-1 16 TRBV7-2 CASSLLGAVSLSEQFF TGTGCCAGCAGCTTATTGGGGGCCGTCAGCCTCTCTGAGCAGTTCTTC
TRBD1 . TRBJ2-7 12 TRBV28 CASRDRAYEQYF TGTGCCAGCCGGGACAGGGCCTACGAGCAGTACTTC
TRBD2 once TRBJ2-1 18 TRBV5-4 CASSLELAGGPSYNEQFF TGTGCCAGCAGCTTGGAACTAGCGGGAGGGCCGTCCTACAATGAGCAGTTCTTC
. few TRBJ1-5 10 TRBV20-1 CSAEGQPQHF TGCAGTGCCGAGGGTCAGCCCCAGCATTTT
. . TRBJ2-7 14 TRBV5-1 CASSLDHRFYEQYF TGCGCCAGCAGCTTGGACCACCGTTTTTACGAGCAGTACTTC
. . TRBJ2-2 17 TRBV15 CATSRDLAGSNTGELFF TGTGCCACCAGCAGAGATTTGGCGGGATCGAACACCGGGGAGCTGTTTTTT
. . TRBJ2-1 17 TRBV21-1 CASSKAPGGTAYNEQFF TGTGCCAGCAGCAAAGCCCCGGGCGGGACCGCTTACAATGAGCAGTTCTTC
. . TRBJ2-7 14 TRBV21-1 CASSKAGGGDEQYF TGTGCCAGCAGCAAAGCCGGAGGGGGGGACGAGCAGTACTTC
TRBD1 . TRBJ2-2 15 TRBV5-1 CASRDGQGLTGELFF TGCGCCAGCAGGGATGGACAGGGTCTAACCGGGGAGCTGTTTTTT
. . TRBJ2-1 15 TRBV6-6 CASSASGYSYNEQFF TGTGCCAGCAGTGCCTCGGGGTATTCCTACAATGAGCAGTTCTTC
. . TRBJ2-1 13 TRBV6-6 CASLSLSYNEQFF TGTGCCAGCCTTTCCCTCTCCTACAATGAGCAGTTCTTC
TRBD1 . TRBJ2-2 15 TRBV4-1 CASSRGQGTTGELFF TGCGCCAGCAGCCGGGGACAGGGGACTACCGGGGAGCTGTTTTTT
TRBD1 . TRBJ1-2 14 TRBV7-9 CASSDTDRVDGYTF TGTGCCAGCAGCGATACCGACAGGGTTGATGGCTACACCTTC
. . TRBJ2-7 12 TRBV12-1 CAAAHRAYEQYF TGTGCCGCAGCCCACAGGGCCTACGAGCAGTACTTC
. . TRBJ2-7 17 TRBV11-2 CASSRGDRIVLSYEQYF TGTGCCAGCAGCCGGGGTGATCGGATCGTTCTTAGCTACGAGCAGTACTTC
. . TRBJ2-5 16 TRBV5-5 CASRGAGNPFSETQYF TGTGCCAGCAGGGGAGCCGGGAACCCATTCTCGGAGACCCAGTACTTC
TRBD1 . TRBJ1-1 14 TRBV6-1 CASSLNRGNTEAFF TGTGCCAGCAGCCTGAACAGGGGGAACACTGAAGCTTTCTTT
. . TRBJ2-5 14 TRBV2 CASSVLAYQETQYF TGTGCCAGCAGTGTCTTGGCTTACCAAGAGACCCAGTACTTC
TRBD1 . TRBJ2-1 14 TRBV28 CASSFRGKYNEQFF TGTGCCAGCAGTTTCAGGGGGAAATACAATGAGCAGTTCTTC
. . TRBJ2-5 14 TRBV19 CASSPRGYQETQYF TGTGCCAGTAGTCCCCGAGGCTACCAAGAGACCCAGTACTTC
. . TRBJ2-1 14 TRBV4-3 CASSQENQISELFF TGCGCCAGCAGCCAAGAAAACCAAATAAGCGAACTGTTCTTC
TRBD1 . TRBJ1-1 15 TRBV5-1 CASSGGQAPNTEAFF TGCGCCAGCAGCGGCGGACAGGCACCGAACACTGAAGCTTTCTTT